The 30 T cell receptor beta chains reported below all come from one sample, sequenced in a study of identical twins. A single record per CDR3 protein comes from TCRdb applying MiXCR to the 5' RACE reads. The sample shows roughly 690,000 distinct CDR3 sequences, around 5.7% of them seen only once. Sequencing was done on a sample of naive T cells sorted from blood. These receptors all stem from a man in his late teens or twenties in good health.

As regards this clonotype: A much larger clonotype is one base distant, so this may be a read error. The J gene is TRBJ2-1, the V gene TRBV12-3 or TRBV12-4, with TRBD2 matching over 12 bases. The junction had 8 bases not matched to a gene; V was cut back by 7 bases and J by 4 bases. CDR3 size: 16 residues. CDR3 nucleotides: TGTGCCAGCATTCCCTGGACTAGCGGGGTGTACAATGAGCAGTTCTTC. Protein sequence: CASIPWTSGVYNEQFF.

This clonotype has at least ten counts. The chain combines TRBV29-1 with TRBJ2-1; tentatively, D is TRBD1 (5 bases). V shed 1 base and J shed 5 bases, with 6 bases lying between them. The CDR3 extends over 12 amino acids. CDR1 is SQVTM and CDR2 is ANQGSEA in the germline V gene. CDR3 sequence: CSVEGRDNEQFF. The DNA for the CDR3 is TGCAGCGTTGAAGGCAGGGACAATGAGCAGTTCTTC.

The chain recombines TRBV11-2 with TRBJ1-4, with D uncertain. Per the germline V gene, CDR1 is SGHAT and CDR2 is FQNNGV. With 5 bases removed from V and 4 bases from J, the gap between germline ends came to 17 bases. The CDR3 spans 16 residues. The CDR3: CASSMRSGFFNEKLFF. The CDR3, as DNA: TGTGCCAGCAGCATGAGATCCGGGTTCTTTAATGAAAAACTGTTTTTT.

This clonotype was observed a few times. V and J are TRBV7-9 and TRBJ2-3; D assignment may be TRBD1 or TRBD2 (5 bases each). This CDR3 contains 12 residues. Germline values: CDR1 SEHNR, CDR2 FQNEAQ (reference sequence). The V and J ends lost 5 bases and 8 bases respectively, with 11 bases between them. The CDR3 here is CASSQRDLTQYF. In nucleotides, the CDR3 is TGTGCCAGCAGCCAACGGGACCTTACGCAGTATTTT.

At least ten counts were recorded for this clonotype. The CDR3 protein is CASSPASRPSYEQYF. The CDR3 DNA reads as TGTGCCAGCTCACCAGCGAGTAGACCTTCCTACGAGCAGTACTTC. The J gene is TRBJ2-7, the V gene TRBV18; D is unclear. Per germline, CDR1 KGHSH and CDR2 LQKENI. CDR3 size: 15 residues. The ends were cut back, 2 bases at V and 1 base at J, with 12 bases in the middle.

The sample holds a few counts of this clonotype. The V gene is TRBV15, the J gene TRBJ2-5; 9 nucleotides align to TRBD2. J lost 5 bases, V lost 2 bases, and 6 bases had no gene match. The CDR3 sequence is 15 residues long. Germline V gene sequence: CDR1 LNHNV, CDR2 YYDKDF (reference sequence). The CDR3 DNA is TGTGCCACCAGCAGACCTAGCGGGAAGGGGGAGACCCAGTACTTC. It specifies CATSRPSGKGETQYF.

This clonotype was recorded a few times. V usage is TRBV5-1 and J usage is TRBJ2-2, with 7 bases aligning to TRBD1. J lost 0 bases, V lost 4 bases, and 9 bases had no gene match. The CDR3 extends over 17 amino acids. Germline V gene lookup returns CDR1 SGHRS and CDR2 YFSETQ. The CDR3 region is CASSPVRGRPNTGELFF. DNA of the CDR3: TGCGCCAGCAGCCCGGTCAGGGGGAGACCGAACACCGGGGAGCTGTTTTTT.

This clonotype was counted ten times or more. This chain joins TRBV15 and TRBJ2-7, with D hard to call. The V end lost 0 bases, the J end lost 5 bases, and 11 bases lay between the germline ends. Germline lookup yields CDR1 LNHNV and CDR2 YYDKDF (reference sequence). The CDR3 is 14 amino acids. The DNA of the CDR3 is TGTGCCACCAGCAGAGAACAAAAAGTAAACGAGCAGTACTTC. The encoded protein is CATSREQKVNEQYF.

This clonotype was seen at least ten times. The chain links TRBV12-3 or TRBV12-4 to TRBJ2-3; maybe TRBD2 (5 bases). V dropped 6 bases and J dropped 0 bases, with 19 bases sitting between them. The CDR3 covers 17 residues. CDR3 region: CASSSNGRRRSTDTQYF. In DNA, the CDR3 is TGTGCCAGCAGCTCAAACGGACGGAGGAGAAGCACAGATACGCAGTATTTT.

This clonotype appeared many times. V and J are TRBV29-1 and TRBJ2-3; 8 bases are shared with TRBD2. Germline trimming cut 3 bases from V and 6 bases from J; bases unmatched to any gene: 14. The CDR3 contains 16 residues. Germline V gives CDR1 SQVTM, CDR2 ANQGSEA. CDR3 amino acids: CSVDIGRGGRMDTQYF. DNA of the CDR3: TGCAGCGTTGACATAGGCCGGGGCGGGAGGATGGATACGCAGTATTTT.

This clonotype came up many times. The V and J genes are TRBV20-1 and TRBJ2-1, with 12 bases matching TRBD2. The V gene's germline CDR1 is DFQATT and CDR2 SNEGSKA (reference sequence). J was trimmed by 7 bases and V by 0 bases; bases with no gene match: 16. The CDR3 is made up of 19 amino acids. This CDR3 is CSARDFSLAGGPVWNEQFF. CDR3 coding DNA: TGCAGTGCTAGAGATTTCAGCCTAGCGGGAGGGCCCGTGTGGAATGAGCAGTTCTTC.

The rearrangement links TRBV20-1 to TRBJ2-7, with D possibly TRBD1 on 6 matching bases. V was pared by 4 bases and J by 0 bases, with 19 bases between. Germline V gene lookup returns CDR1 DFQATT and CDR2 SNEGSKA (reference sequence). The CDR3 loop spans 16 amino acids. CDR3 nucleotides: TGCAGTGCTAACTCCCGAGAGGACAGAAGCTCCTACGAGCAGTACGTC. Protein product: CSANSREDRSSYEQYV.

This clonotype has a count of ten or more. The CDR3: CASSPPGTARVEQYF. The CDR3, as DNA: TGTGCCAGCAGTCCCCCCGGGACTGCCCGGGTCGAGCAGTACTTC. The V gene is TRBV12-3 or TRBV12-4, the J gene TRBJ2-7, with D perhaps matching TRBD2 (6 bases). V was cut by 5 bases and J by 6 bases, with 20 bases left in between. CDR3 length: 15 amino acids.

This clonotype was detected a few times. This chain connects TRBV6-5 to TRBJ2-7, with a weak D call TRBD2 (5 bases). The CDR3 contains 15 residues. Per germline, CDR1 MNHEY and CDR2 SVGAGI. Trimming took 5 bases from V and 2 from J, leaving 16 bases between them. In nucleotides, the CDR3 is TGTGCCAGCAGTATCGAGCGGCTCCGTACCTACGAGCAGTACTTC. Residues: CASSIERLRTYEQYF.

This clonotype was recorded many times. This chain uses TRBV29-1 with TRBJ2-5; D gene ambiguous. The germline CDR1 and CDR2 sequences are SQVTM and ANQGSEA. The CDR3 contains 11 residues. V was pared by 3 bases and J by 7 bases, with 9 bases between. The CDR3 sequence: CSVEDYGTQYF. Written as DNA, the CDR3 is TGCAGCGTTGAGGATTATGGGACCCAGTACTTC.

This clonotype has only a few counts. The V call is TRBV30, the J call TRBJ2-5; 11 nucleotides match TRBD2. The CDR3 extends over 14 amino acids. Germline assignment: CDR1 GTSNPN and CDR2 SVGIG (reference sequence). The junction had 2 bases not matched to a gene; V was cut back by 2 bases and J by 3 bases. The CDR3 sequence is CAWSILAGEETQYF. The CDR3 DNA sequence: TGTGCCTGGAGTATACTAGCGGGAGAAGAGACCCAGTACTTC.

This clonotype was counted ten times or more. V and J are TRBV5-1 and TRBJ2-7, with D perhaps TRBD2 (6 bases). This CDR3 spans 14 amino acids. The V end was cut by 0 bases, the J end by 7 bases, with 14 bases between. Germline-derived CDR1 and CDR2 are SGHRS and YFSETQ. The CDR3 loop is CASSLGYGSDEQYV. The CDR3 nucleotides read TGCGCCAGCAGCTTGGGGTACGGGAGTGATGAGCAGTACGTC.

The chain is built from TRBV7-8 and TRBJ2-6, with 7 bases fitting TRBD1. The CDR3 totals 16 residues. Per the germline V gene, CDR1 is SGHVS and CDR2 is FQNEAQ. The V and J ends lost 3 bases and 4 bases, in that order; junction bases with no gene match: 6. The DNA of the CDR3 is TGTGCCAGCAGCTTTCACAGGGGTTCAGGGGCCAACGTCCTGACTTTC. Its protein is CASSFHRGSGANVLTF.

This rearrangement joins TRBV4-3 to TRBJ2-1; D not certain. The CDR3 consists of 13 residues. With 0 bases removed from V and 6 bases from J, the gap between germline ends came to 6 bases. Germline CDR1 and CDR2: LGHNA and YSLEER. The CDR3 nucleotides read TGCGCCAGCAGCCAAGATTCCGTCAATGAGCAGTTCTTC. It translates to CASSQDSVNEQFF.

The chain combines TRBV18 with TRBJ1-1; D unclear. Between the trimmed V and J ends, which lost 2 bases and 1 base, there was a span of 11 bases. This CDR3 has 15 amino acids. Germline CDR1 KGHSH, CDR2 LQKENI. In DNA form, the CDR3 reads TGTGCCAGCTCACCATTCGTCGTGGAGAACACTGAAGCTTTCTTT. This sequence encodes CASSPFVVENTEAFF.

This clonotype was observed at least ten times. The CDR3 sequence: CASKDRFGVEQYF. In nucleotides, the CDR3 is TGTGCCAGCAAGGACAGGTTTGGCGTCGAGCAGTACTTC. V usage is TRBV28 and J usage is TRBJ2-7; 7 nucleotides line up with TRBD1. CDR3 length: 13 amino acids. Unmatched junction bases numbered 9, after V lost 7 bases and J lost 6 bases. Germline CDR1 reads MDHEN; CDR2 reads SYDVKM.

This clonotype came up many times. The chain employs TRBV10-3 and TRBJ2-1; 7 bases align to TRBD1. CDR3 length: 13 amino acids. The junction had 4 bases not matched to a gene; V was cut back by 4 bases and J by 7 bases. From germline, CDR1 is ENHRY and CDR2 SYGVKD. CDR3 in amino acids: CAISGGTENEQFF. As DNA, the CDR3 is TGTGCCATCAGTGGGGGGACAGAAAATGAGCAGTTCTTC.

CDR3 region: CASTGTGRNYYGYTF. The CDR3 DNA reads as TGTGCCAGCACTGGAACGGGGCGGAATTACTATGGCTACACCTTC. The gene calls are TRBV12-3 or TRBV12-4 and TRBJ1-2; tentative D call: TRBD1 (5 bases). Deletions cut 7 bases from V and 3 bases from J, with 18 bases between. The CDR3 has 15 amino acids.

This clonotype was picked up a small number of times. The chain employs TRBV15 and TRBJ2-7; 8 positions agree with TRBD2. Germline CDR1 reads LNHNV; CDR2 reads YYDKDF (reference sequence). Trimming cost V 1 base and J 4 bases; bases outside gene matches: 9. The CDR3 totals 16 residues. Here the CDR3 reads CATSRVAAGATYEQYF. CDR3 nucleotides: TGTGCCACCAGCAGAGTCGCAGCGGGAGCAACATACGAGCAGTACTTC. Full variable domain (rest looked up from reference TRBV15 and TRBJ2-7): DAMVIQNPRYQVTQFGKPVTLSCSQTLNHNVMYWYQQKSSQAPKLLFHYYDKDFNNEADTPDNFQSRRPNTSFCFLDIRSPGLGDTAMYLCATSRVAAGATYEQYFGPGTRLTVT.

Ten or more counts support this clonotype. The chain is built from TRBV5-1 and TRBJ2-3; D ambiguous. The CDR3 runs to 13 residues. V shed 0 bases and J shed 5 bases, with 7 bases lying between them. Germline V gives CDR1 SGHRS, CDR2 YFSETQ. The CDR3 reads CASSLEHGDTQYF. DNA of the CDR3: TGCGCCAGCAGCTTGGAACACGGAGATACGCAGTATTTT.

V and J are TRBV20-1 and TRBJ2-7; the D is unclear. Deletions cut 5 bases from V and 6 bases from J, with 8 bases between. The germline CDR1 and CDR2 sequences are DFQATT and SNEGSKA (reference sequence). The CDR3 runs to 10 residues. CDR3 sequence (DNA): TGCAGTGCTTTAGTAGCCGAGCAGTACTTC. It is translated as CSALVAEQYF.

This clonotype was counted at least ten times. The chain recombines TRBV20-1 with TRBJ2-7, with TRBD1 as a possible D gene (6 bases). The germline gives CDR1 DFQATT, CDR2 SNEGSKA (reference sequence). This CDR3 region has 13 residues. The V end was cut by 5 bases, the J end by 2 bases, with 13 bases between. In DNA, the CDR3 is TGCAGTGCTGCAACAGGGCTTACCTACGAGCAGTACTTC. This gives the protein CSAATGLTYEQYF.

There are a few counts of this clonotype. The rearrangement uses TRBV4-1 and TRBJ2-5; TRBD1 is a possible D gene (6 bases). Germline CDR1 and CDR2: MGHRA and YSYEKL. The CDR3 has 11 residues. The V end was cut by 9 bases, the J end by 3 bases, with 8 bases between. CDR3 nucleotide sequence: TGCGCCAGACAGGGTAAAGAGACCCAGTACTTC. Translating it yields CARQGKETQYF.

This chain joins TRBV30 and TRBJ2-1, with TRBD1 matching over 10 bases. Losses at the gene ends were 4 bases for V and 7 bases for J; bases not matched to a gene: 7. Per the germline V gene, CDR1 is GTSNPN and CDR2 is SVGIG (reference sequence). This CDR3 has 14 residues. The CDR3, as DNA: TGTGCCTGGAAGACAGGGGGCGCGGGGAATGAGCAGTTCTTC. It codes for CAWKTGGAGNEQFF.

This clonotype was seen at least ten times. V is TRBV5-5 and J is TRBJ2-5; TRBD1 or TRBD2 may be the D gene (5 bases each). Per the germline V gene, CDR1 is SGHKS and CDR2 is YYEKEE (reference sequence). V lost 5 bases and J 1 base, leaving 12 bases between the germline ends. This CDR3 comprises 14 residues. CDR3 nucleotides: TGTGCCAGCAGTTACCGGGACGGCCAAGAGACCCAGTACTTC. Translating gives CASSYRDGQETQYF.